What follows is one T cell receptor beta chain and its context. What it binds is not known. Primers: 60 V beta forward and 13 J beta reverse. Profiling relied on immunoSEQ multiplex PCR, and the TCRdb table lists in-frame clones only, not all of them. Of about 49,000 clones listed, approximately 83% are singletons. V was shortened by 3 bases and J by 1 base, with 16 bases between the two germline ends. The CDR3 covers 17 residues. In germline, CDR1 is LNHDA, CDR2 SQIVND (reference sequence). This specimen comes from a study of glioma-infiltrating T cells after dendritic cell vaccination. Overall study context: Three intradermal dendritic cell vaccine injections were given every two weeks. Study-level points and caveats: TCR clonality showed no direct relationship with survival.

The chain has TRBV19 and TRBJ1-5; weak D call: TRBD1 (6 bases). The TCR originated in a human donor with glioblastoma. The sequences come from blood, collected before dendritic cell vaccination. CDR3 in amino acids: CASSIRGGEGSNQPQHF. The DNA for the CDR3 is TGTGCCAGTAGTATCAGGGGAGGGGAAGGGAGCAATCAGCCCCAGCATTTT.